This T cell receptor beta chain was identified in a study of breast tumors, draining lymph nodes, adjacent tissues. Breast cancer patients provided tissue from their axillary draining lymph nodes. This clonotype turned up a few times. From the multiplex PCR reads, TCRdb called clonotypes with MiXCR, one entry per CDR3 protein. The sample holds 150,000 to 200,000 distinct CDR3 sequences, over 25% seen once. V lost 4 bases and J lost 4, with 14 bases in between. This CDR3 region has 15 residues. The germline CDR1 and CDR2 sequences are MDHEN and SYDVKM. This sequence joins TRBV28 and TRBJ1-5; D is unclear. The sequencing input was axillary lymph node tissue. The source is a female donor with breast cancer. Some clones in this sample may be carry-over from other donors' samples. The CDR3 reads CASSSPTVPNQPQHF. CDR3 bases: TGTGCCAGCAGTTCCCCGACGGTACCGAATCAGCCCCAGCATTTT.